Shown below are 27 T cell receptor beta chains from a single sample sequenced in a study of OX40 agonist ivuxolimab in advanced cancers. TCRdb's table, derived via immunoSEQ multiplex PCR, lists solely in-frame clones and lacks some. The profile shows roughly 120,000 clones, roughly 90% of them singletons. The source was CD4+ or CD8+ T cells sorted from blood, collected in a trial of the OX40 agonist ivuxolimab. These receptors were taken from an adult with an advanced solid tumor such as melanoma, head and neck, liver or kidney cancer.

The V and J genes are TRBV9 and TRBJ1-1; TRBD1 might be the D (6 bases). There are 12 residues in the CDR3. The ends were cut back, 3 bases at V and 12 bases at J, with 15 bases in the middle. Germline lookup yields CDR1 SGDLS and CDR2 YYNGEE. Here the CDR3 reads CASSAVQGTTFF. The CDR3 bases are TGTGCCAGCAGCGCCGTGCAGGGGACAACTTTCTTT. The entire variable domain, with the rest obtained from reference TRBV9 and TRBJ1-1, is as follows: DSGVTQTPKHLITATGQRVTLRCSPRSGDLSVYWYQQSLDQGLQFLIQYYNGEERAKGNILERFSAQQFPDLHSELNLSSLELGDSALYFCASSAVQGTTFFGQGTRLTVV.

The rearrangement links TRBV27 to TRBJ1-5; 7 bases align to TRBD1. Germline CDR1 is MNHEY and CDR2 is SMNVEV (reference sequence). The CDR3 contains 17 residues. The junction had 13 bases not matched to a gene; V was cut back by 8 bases and J by 0 bases. CDR3 nucleotides: TGTGCCAGCGGCCTCCAGGGGGAGCACTATAGCAATCAGCCCCAGCATTTT. Protein: CASGLQGEHYSNQPQHF.

The chain employs TRBV6-5 and TRBJ1-1, with 10 positions matching TRBD1. The CDR3 totals 16 residues. The J segment lost 0 bases and the V segment lost 4 bases, leaving 5 bases of the junction unmatched. CDR1 is MNHEY and CDR2 is SVGAGI in the germline V gene. The CDR3 protein is CASSSRDRGLNTEAFF. The CDR3 DNA sequence: TGTGCCAGCAGTTCCCGGGACAGGGGATTGAACACTGAAGCTTTCTTT.

V is TRBV2 and J is TRBJ1-5; D is unclear. Germline V gene lookup returns CDR1 SNHLY and CDR2 FYNNEI. Trimming pared 3 bases from V and 0 bases from J, leaving 18 bases between. There are 18 residues in the CDR3. The CDR3 protein is CASSDRPRTDFSNQPQHF. The CDR3 DNA is TGTGCCAGCAGTGATCGCCCTAGAACGGATTTTAGCAATCAGCCCCAGCATTTT.

This chain links TRBV7-8 with TRBJ1-2, with TRBD1 as a possible D gene (5 bases). CDR3 length: 12 residues. V lost 2 bases and J lost 8, with 9 bases in between. Germline V gene data show CDR1 as SGHVS and CDR2 as FQNEAQ. The CDR3 region has the DNA TGTGCCAGCAGCTTAAAAGGGGTCGGCTACACCTTC. This translates into CASSLKGVGYTF.

J is TRBJ2-5 and V is TRBV11-2, with 13 bases that match TRBD2. The J call may be incorrect, as the DNA end agrees better with TRBJ2-7. Germline loops: CDR1 SGHAT, CDR2 FQNNGV. The CDR3 has 19 amino acids. CDR3 protein: CASTPRTSGSLLVRSEQYF. Written as DNA, the CDR3 is TGTGCCAGCACCCCAAGGACTAGCGGGAGTCTTTTGGTAAGAAGCGAGCAGTACTTC.

The V call is TRBV28, the J call TRBJ2-7; TRBD2 might be the D (6 bases). Germline CDR1 is MDHEN and CDR2 is SYDVKM. This CDR3 has 15 residues. The V end was cut by 4 bases, the J end by 7 bases, with 20 bases between. The CDR3 protein is CASSSSRGRGQEQYF. CDR3 in DNA: TGTGCCAGCAGTTCCTCGCGGGGCCGCGGACAAGAGCAGTACTTC.

This rearrangement joins TRBV19 to TRBJ2-1; 10 nucleotides match TRBD2. Germline trimming cut 5 bases from V and 6 bases from J; bases unmatched to any gene: 7. The CDR3 has 15 amino acids. Germline V gene sequence: CDR1 LNHDA, CDR2 SQIVND (reference sequence). The CDR3 loop reads CASSSAGGPINEQFF. Written as DNA, the CDR3 is TGTGCCAGTAGTTCAGCGGGAGGGCCAATCAATGAGCAGTTCTTC.

The chain combines TRBV21-1 with TRBJ2-4; no DNA check was done on the table's D call, TRBD1. TRBV21-1 corresponds to a pseudogene. The CDR3 runs to 17 residues. In DNA, the CDR3 is TGTGCCAGCAGCAAAGTTCCGTCAGGGTTGGCCAAAAACATTCAGTACTTC. Amino acid sequence: CASSKVPSGLAKNIQYF.

The V and J genes are TRBV2 and TRBJ2-1; the D is unclear. This CDR3 is built from 13 residues. The V end was cut by 6 bases, the J end by 2 bases, with 8 bases between. Germline values: CDR1 SNHLY, CDR2 FYNNEI. For the CDR3, the DNA is TGTGCCAGCAGAACCGACCCCTACAATGAGCAGTTCTTC. It encodes CASRTDPYNEQFF.

J is TRBJ2-7 and V is TRBV5-1, with D perhaps matching TRBD1 (5 bases). CDR3 length equals 13 residues. Per the germline V gene, CDR1 is SGHRS and CDR2 is YFSETQ. V was shortened by 0 bases and J by 1 base, with 5 bases between the two germline ends. CDR3 loop: CASSLEGSYEQYF. CDR3 DNA: TGCGCCAGCAGCTTGGAGGGGTCCTACGAGCAGTACTTC.

The rearrangement joins TRBV4-1 to TRBJ2-3, with 7 positions matching TRBD2. Germline V lookup: CDR1 MGHRA, CDR2 YSYEKL. The length of the CDR3 is 17 residues. V shed 0 bases, J shed 0 bases, and the junction held 6 bases outside the gene matches. DNA for the CDR3: TGCGCCAGCAGCCAAGATCCGAGCGGGGCTAGCACAGATACGCAGTATTTT. The encoded protein is CASSQDPSGASTDTQYF.

The chain links TRBV18 to TRBJ1-5; TRBD1 is a possible D gene (5 bases). CDR3 length equals 16 residues. Trimming pared 2 bases from V and 1 base from J, leaving 12 bases between. Germline-derived CDR1 and CDR2 are KGHSH and LQKENI. CDR3 DNA: TGTGCCAGCTCACCATTCTCCCGGGACAGCAATCAGCCCCAGCATTTT. The encoded protein is CASSPFSRDSNQPQHF.

V usage is TRBV5-1 and J usage is TRBJ2-5; D assignment may be TRBD1 or TRBD2 (7 bases each). Germline V gene lookup returns CDR1 SGHRS and CDR2 YFSETQ. The V end was cut by 4 bases, the J end by 3 bases, with 22 bases between. The CDR3 consists of 17 residues. The CDR3: CASSPSPGGTGEETQYF. The CDR3 bases are TGCGCCAGCAGCCCGTCCCCGGGGGGAACAGGGGAAGAGACCCAGTACTTC.

The chain links TRBV5-1 to TRBJ1-5, with 8 bases identical to TRBD1. CDR3 size: 13 residues. Germline V gene lookup returns CDR1 SGHRS and CDR2 YFSETQ. Losses at the gene ends were 4 bases for V and 5 bases for J; bases not matched to a gene: 2. Written as DNA, the CDR3 is TGCGCCAGCAGCGCGGGACAGGATCAGCCCCAGCATTTT. This sequence encodes CASSAGQDQPQHF.

The chain recombines TRBV5-1 with TRBJ2-3; 9 bases line up with TRBD1. J lost 8 bases, V lost 0 bases, and 1 base had no gene match. Germline V gives CDR1 SGHRS, CDR2 YFSETQ. The CDR3 spans 13 residues. The CDR3 loop reads CASSLADRGTQYF. The CDR3, as DNA: TGCGCCAGCAGCTTGGCGGACAGGGGTACGCAGTATTTT. Full variable domain (outside the CDR3, taken from reference TRBV5-1 and TRBJ2-3): KAGVTQTPRYLIKTRGQQVTLSCSPISGHRSVSWYQQTPGQGLQFLFEYFSETQRNKGNFPGRFSGRQFSNSRSEMNVSTLELGDSALYLCASSLADRGTQYFGPGTRLTVL.

The chain couples TRBV9 to TRBJ2-1, with D tentatively TRBD1 (6 bases). The CDR3 runs 17 residues. CDR1 SGDLS and CDR2 YYNGEE come from the germline V gene. Trimming took off 0 bases at V and 0 bases at J, with 13 bases between the two ends. The CDR3 spells CASSVVGTSGSYNEQFF. CDR3 sequence (DNA): TGTGCCAGCAGCGTAGTCGGGACATCAGGCTCCTACAATGAGCAGTTCTTC.

This chain uses TRBV5-1 with TRBJ1-1, with D unresolved. The CDR3 sequence is 14 residues long. Trimming shortened V by 0 bases and J by 0 bases, and 6 bases separated the two germline ends. Germline V lookup: CDR1 SGHRS, CDR2 YFSETQ. CDR3 residues: CASSLGGMNTEAFF. The CDR3 region has the DNA TGCGCCAGCAGCTTGGGGGGAATGAACACTGAAGCTTTCTTT.

The V and J genes are TRBV9 and TRBJ1-1, with D hard to call. Trimming pared 1 base from V and 5 bases from J, leaving 15 bases between. CDR3 size: 15 residues. Germline values: CDR1 SGDLS, CDR2 YYNGEE. In DNA form, the CDR3 reads TGTGCCAGCAGCGTAAACTCGGACCCTTGGACTGAAGCTTTCTTT. It yields the protein CASSVNSDPWTEAFF.

The chain links TRBV28 to TRBJ1-2; unclear D gene. Deletions cut 8 bases from V and 5 bases from J, with 18 bases between. The CDR3 sequence is 14 residues long. The germline CDR1 and CDR2 sequences are MDHEN and SYDVKM. CDR3 protein: CASQRAIPSYGYTF. The CDR3 nucleotides read TGTGCCAGCCAGAGGGCTATCCCATCTTATGGCTACACCTTC.

The chain joins TRBV28 to TRBJ2-7, with 8 bases that match TRBD1. V lost 7 bases to trimming and J lost 3 bases; unmatched junction nucleotides: 5. The CDR3 covers 13 residues. Germline CDR1 MDHEN, CDR2 SYDVKM. CDR3 sequence reads: CASTPGQGYEQYF. The CDR3 DNA reads TGTGCCAGCACCCCTGGACAGGGCTACGAGCAGTACTTC.

This rearrangement joins TRBV2 to TRBJ2-7, with TRBD1 identical over 8 bases. This CDR3 has 15 amino acids. Trimming took 7 bases from V and 4 from J; bases not matched to a gene: 12. The germline V gene has CDR1 SNHLY and CDR2 FYNNEI. The DNA of the CDR3 is TGTGCCAGCAACCAGGGGCAGGGGGCGATTTACGAGCAGTACTTC. Translated: CASNQGQGAIYEQYF.

The V and J genes are TRBV5-8 and TRBJ1-1; TRBD1 matches at 8 bases. The CDR3 contains 14 residues. The V and J ends lost 1 base and 3 bases, in that order; junction bases with no gene match: 2. Per the germline V gene, CDR1 is SGHTS and CDR2 is YDEGEE. The CDR3 DNA reads as TGTGCCAGCAGCTTGAGACAGGGGTACACTGAAGCTTTCTTT. Residues: CASSLRQGYTEAFF.

In its sample, this clone was seen a few times. The chain joins TRBV30 to TRBJ1-5; 9 nucleotides line up with TRBD1. The V gene's germline CDR1 is GTSNPN and CDR2 SVGIG (reference sequence). This CDR3 region has 14 residues. Trimming took 0 bases from V and 9 from J; bases not matched to a gene: 6. CDR3 loop: CAWSVPGQGGPQHF. CDR3 DNA: TGTGCCTGGAGTGTACCGGGACAGGGAGGGCCCCAGCATTTT.

The chain carries TRBV13 and TRBJ2-3; D might be TRBD2 (5 bases). Germline-derived CDR1 and CDR2 are PRHDT and FYEKMQ (reference sequence). The CDR3 has 14 amino acids. Trimming took 2 bases from V and 2 from J, leaving 8 bases between them. This CDR3 reads CASSLLAITDTQYF. CDR3 nucleotides: TGTGCCAGCAGCTTACTAGCTATCACAGATACGCAGTATTTT. Full variable domain (rest looked up from reference TRBV13 and TRBJ2-3): AAGVIQSPRHLIKEKRETATLKCYPIPRHDTVYWYQQGPGQDPQFLISFYEKMQSDKGSIPDRFSAQQFSDYHSELNMSSLELGDSALYFCASSLLAITDTQYFGPGTRLTVL.

The chain employs TRBV20-1 and TRBJ1-2; D remains unclear. Trimming took 2 bases from V and 6 from J, leaving 7 bases between them. The CDR3 spans 11 residues. CDR1 and CDR2 from the germline V gene are DFQATT and SNEGSKA (reference sequence). The CDR3 DNA follows: TGCAGTGCTAGATCGGGTGATGGCTACACCTTC. The encoded protein is CSARSGDGYTF.

This chain connects TRBV7-2 to TRBJ2-1, with D unclear. Trimming cost V 0 bases and J 9 bases, with 6 bases left between them. CDR3 length equals 12 residues. Germline lookup yields CDR1 SGHTA and CDR2 FQGNSA. CDR3 region: CASSLAVGEQFF. The CDR3 region has the DNA TGTGCCAGCAGCTTAGCGGTCGGTGAGCAGTTCTTC.